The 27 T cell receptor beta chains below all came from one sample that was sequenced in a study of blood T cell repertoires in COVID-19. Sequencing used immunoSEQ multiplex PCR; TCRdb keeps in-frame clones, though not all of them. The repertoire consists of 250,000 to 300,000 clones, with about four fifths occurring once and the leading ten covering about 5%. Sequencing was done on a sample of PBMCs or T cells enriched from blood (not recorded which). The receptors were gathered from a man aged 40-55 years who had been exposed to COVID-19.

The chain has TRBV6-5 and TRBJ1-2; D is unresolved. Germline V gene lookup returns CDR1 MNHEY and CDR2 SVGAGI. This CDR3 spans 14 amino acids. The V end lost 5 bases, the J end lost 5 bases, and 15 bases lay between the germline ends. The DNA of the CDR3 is TGTGCCAGCAGTCCCCCTGGCAGATCTTATGGCTACACCTTC. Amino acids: CASSPPGRSYGYTF.

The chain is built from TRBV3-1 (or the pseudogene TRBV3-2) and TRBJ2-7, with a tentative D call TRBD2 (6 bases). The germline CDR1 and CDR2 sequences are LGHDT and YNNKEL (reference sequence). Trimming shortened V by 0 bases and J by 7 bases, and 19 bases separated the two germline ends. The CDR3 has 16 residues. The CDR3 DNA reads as TGTGCCAGCAGCCAAGATGCCGCGGGACCGTGGGTGGAGCAGTACTTC. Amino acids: CASSQDAAGPWVEQYF.

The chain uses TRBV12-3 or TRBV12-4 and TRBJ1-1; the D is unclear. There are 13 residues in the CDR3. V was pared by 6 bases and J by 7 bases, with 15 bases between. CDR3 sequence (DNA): TGTGCCAGCAGCACTTCAGATGGGCGTGAAGCTTTCTTT. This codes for CASSTSDGREAFF.

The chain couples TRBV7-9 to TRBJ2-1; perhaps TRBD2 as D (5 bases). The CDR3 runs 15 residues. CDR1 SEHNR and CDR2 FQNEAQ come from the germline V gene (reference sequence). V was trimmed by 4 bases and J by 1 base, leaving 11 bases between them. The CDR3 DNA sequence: TGTGCCAGCAGCTCAGGCACTAGGTCCTACAATGAGCAGTTCTTC. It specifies CASSSGTRSYNEQFF. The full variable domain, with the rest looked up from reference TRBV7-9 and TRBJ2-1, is DTGVSQNPRHKITKRGQNVTFRCDPISEHNRLYWYRQTLGQGPEFLTYFQNEAQLEKSRLLSDRFSAERPKGSFSTLEIQRTEQGDSAMYLCASSSGTRSYNEQFFGPGTRLTVL.

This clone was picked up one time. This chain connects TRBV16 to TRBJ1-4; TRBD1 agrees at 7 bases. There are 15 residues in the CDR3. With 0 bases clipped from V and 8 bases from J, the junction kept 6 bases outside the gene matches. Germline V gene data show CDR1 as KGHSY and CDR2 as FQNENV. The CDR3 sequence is CASSQSYRGNEKLFF. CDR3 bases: TGTGCCAGCAGCCAATCGTACAGGGGAAACGAAAAACTGTTTTTT.

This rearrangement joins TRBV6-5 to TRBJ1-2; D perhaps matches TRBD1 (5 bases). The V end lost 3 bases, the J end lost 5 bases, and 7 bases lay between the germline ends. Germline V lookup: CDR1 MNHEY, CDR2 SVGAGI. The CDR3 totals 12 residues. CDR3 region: CASSYPGYGYTF. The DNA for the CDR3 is TGTGCCAGCAGTTATCCAGGGTATGGCTACACCTTC.

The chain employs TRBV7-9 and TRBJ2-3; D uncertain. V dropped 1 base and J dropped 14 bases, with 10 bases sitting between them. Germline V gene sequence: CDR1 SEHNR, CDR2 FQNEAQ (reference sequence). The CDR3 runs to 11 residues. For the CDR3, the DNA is TGTGCCAGCAGCTTAGACCAGGTTGGGTATTTT. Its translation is CASSLDQVGYF.

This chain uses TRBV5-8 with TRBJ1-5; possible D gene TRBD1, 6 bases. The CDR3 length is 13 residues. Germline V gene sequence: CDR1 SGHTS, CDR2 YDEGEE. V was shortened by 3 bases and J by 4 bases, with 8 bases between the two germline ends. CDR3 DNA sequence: TGTGCCAGCAGCTGGACAGCAAATCAGCCCCAGCATTTT. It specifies CASSWTANQPQHF.

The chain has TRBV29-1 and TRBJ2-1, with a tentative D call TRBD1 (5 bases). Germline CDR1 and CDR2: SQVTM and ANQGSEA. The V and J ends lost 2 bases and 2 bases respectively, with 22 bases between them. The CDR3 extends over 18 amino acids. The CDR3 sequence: CSVEWAAGPAAAYNEQFF. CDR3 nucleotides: TGCAGCGTTGAATGGGCTGCAGGGCCTGCTGCAGCCTACAATGAGCAGTTCTTC.

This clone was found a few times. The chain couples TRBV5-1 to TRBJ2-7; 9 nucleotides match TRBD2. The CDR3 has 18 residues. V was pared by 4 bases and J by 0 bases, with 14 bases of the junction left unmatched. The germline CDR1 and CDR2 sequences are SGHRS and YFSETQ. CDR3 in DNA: TGCGCCAGCAGCCGGAGATCCGGGACTAGCCTCAGCTCCTACGAGCAGTACTTC. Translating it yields CASSRRSGTSLSSYEQYF.

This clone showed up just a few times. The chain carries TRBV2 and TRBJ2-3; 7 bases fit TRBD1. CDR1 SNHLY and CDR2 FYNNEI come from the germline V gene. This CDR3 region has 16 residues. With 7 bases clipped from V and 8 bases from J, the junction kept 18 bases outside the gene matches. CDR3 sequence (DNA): TGTGCCAGCAAGATAGGACAGGCAGTGGGTTCGGGTACGCAGTATTTT. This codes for CASKIGQAVGSGTQYF.

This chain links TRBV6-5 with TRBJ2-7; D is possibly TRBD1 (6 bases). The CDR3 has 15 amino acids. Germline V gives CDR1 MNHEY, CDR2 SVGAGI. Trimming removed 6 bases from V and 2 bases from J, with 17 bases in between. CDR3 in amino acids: CASRNGQTLTYEQYF. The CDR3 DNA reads TGTGCCAGCAGAAATGGACAGACTCTAACCTACGAGCAGTACTTC.

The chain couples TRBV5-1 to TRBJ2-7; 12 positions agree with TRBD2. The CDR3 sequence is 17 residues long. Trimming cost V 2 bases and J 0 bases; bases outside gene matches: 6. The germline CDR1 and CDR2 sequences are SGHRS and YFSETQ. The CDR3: CASSFAGLAGFSYEQYF. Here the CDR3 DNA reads TGCGCCAGCAGCTTCGCCGGACTAGCGGGATTCTCCTACGAGCAGTACTTC. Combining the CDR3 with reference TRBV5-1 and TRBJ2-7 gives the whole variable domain KAGVTQTPRYLIKTRGQQVTLSCSPISGHRSVSWYQQTPGQGLQFLFEYFSETQRNKGNFPGRFSGRQFSNSRSEMNVSTLELGDSALYLCASSFAGLAGFSYEQYFGPGTRLTVT.

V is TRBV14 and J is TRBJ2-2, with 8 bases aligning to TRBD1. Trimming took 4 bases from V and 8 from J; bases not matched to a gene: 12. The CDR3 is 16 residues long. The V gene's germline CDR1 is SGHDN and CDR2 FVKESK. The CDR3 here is CASSPRVARGLGELFF. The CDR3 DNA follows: TGTGCCAGCAGCCCCCGAGTCGCCAGGGGGCTGGGGGAGCTGTTTTTT.

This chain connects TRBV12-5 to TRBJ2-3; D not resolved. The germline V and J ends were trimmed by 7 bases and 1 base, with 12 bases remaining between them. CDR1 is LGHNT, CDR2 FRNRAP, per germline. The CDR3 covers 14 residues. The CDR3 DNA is TGTGCTAGTGCCTCTGGTCGGGGCACAGATACGCAGTATTTT. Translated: CASASGRGTDTQYF.

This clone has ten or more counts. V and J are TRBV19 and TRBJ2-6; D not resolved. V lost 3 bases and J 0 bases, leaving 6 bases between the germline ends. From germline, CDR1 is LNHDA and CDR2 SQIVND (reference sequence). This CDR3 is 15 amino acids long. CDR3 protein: CASSMRSSGANVLTF. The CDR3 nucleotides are TGTGCCAGTAGTATGAGGAGCTCTGGGGCCAACGTCCTGACTTTC.

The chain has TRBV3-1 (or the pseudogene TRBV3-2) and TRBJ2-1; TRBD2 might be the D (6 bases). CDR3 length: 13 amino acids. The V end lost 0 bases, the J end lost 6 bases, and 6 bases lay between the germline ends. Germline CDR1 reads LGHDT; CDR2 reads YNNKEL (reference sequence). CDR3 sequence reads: CASSQDGSNEQFF. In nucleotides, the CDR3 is TGTGCCAGCAGCCAAGACGGGAGCAATGAGCAGTTCTTC.

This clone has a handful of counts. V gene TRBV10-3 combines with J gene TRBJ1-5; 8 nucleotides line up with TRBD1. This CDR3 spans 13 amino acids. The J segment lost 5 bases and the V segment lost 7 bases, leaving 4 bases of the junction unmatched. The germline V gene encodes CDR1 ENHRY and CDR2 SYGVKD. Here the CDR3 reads CAIKQGADQPQHF. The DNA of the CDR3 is TGTGCCATCAAGCAGGGGGCGGATCAGCCCCAGCATTTT.

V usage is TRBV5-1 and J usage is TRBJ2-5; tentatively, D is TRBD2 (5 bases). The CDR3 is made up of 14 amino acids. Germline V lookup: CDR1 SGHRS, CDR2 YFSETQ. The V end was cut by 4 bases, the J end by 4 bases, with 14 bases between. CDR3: CASSQTEVRETQYF. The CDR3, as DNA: TGCGCCAGCAGCCAGACGGAGGTCCGAGAGACCCAGTACTTC.

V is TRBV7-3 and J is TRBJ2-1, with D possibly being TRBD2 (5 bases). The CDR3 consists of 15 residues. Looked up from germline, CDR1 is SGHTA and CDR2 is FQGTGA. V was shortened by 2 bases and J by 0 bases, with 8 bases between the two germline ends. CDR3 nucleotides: TGTGCCAGCAGCTTATCTCGGGGCTCCTACAATGAGCAGTTCTTC. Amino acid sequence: CASSLSRGSYNEQFF. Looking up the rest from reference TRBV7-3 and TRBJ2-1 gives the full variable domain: GAGVSQTPSNKVTEKGKYVELRCDPISGHTALYWYRQSLGQGPEFLIYFQGTGAADDSGLPNDRFFAVRPEGSVSTLKIQRTERGDSAVYLCASSLSRGSYNEQFFGPGTRLTVL.

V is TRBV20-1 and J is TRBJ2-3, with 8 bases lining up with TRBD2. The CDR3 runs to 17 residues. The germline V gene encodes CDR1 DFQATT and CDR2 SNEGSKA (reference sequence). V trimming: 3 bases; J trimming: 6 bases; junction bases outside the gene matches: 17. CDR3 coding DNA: TGCAGTGCTAGTCCACCCTCGGGAGGGACTCGACTGGATACGCAGTATTTT. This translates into CSASPPSGGTRLDTQYF.

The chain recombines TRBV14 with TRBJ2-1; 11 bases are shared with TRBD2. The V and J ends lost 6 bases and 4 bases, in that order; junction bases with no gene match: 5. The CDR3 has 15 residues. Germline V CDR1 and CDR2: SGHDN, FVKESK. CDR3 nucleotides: TGTGCCAGCAGGAGTACTAGCGGGAGTTACAATGAGCAGTTCTTC. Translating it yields CASRSTSGSYNEQFF.

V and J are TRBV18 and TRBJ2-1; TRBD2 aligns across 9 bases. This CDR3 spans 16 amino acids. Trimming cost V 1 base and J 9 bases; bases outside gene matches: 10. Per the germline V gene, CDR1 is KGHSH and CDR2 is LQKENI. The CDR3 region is CASSPLDLSGSGEQFF. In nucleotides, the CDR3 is TGTGCCAGCTCACCACTTGACCTTAGCGGGAGTGGTGAGCAGTTCTTC.

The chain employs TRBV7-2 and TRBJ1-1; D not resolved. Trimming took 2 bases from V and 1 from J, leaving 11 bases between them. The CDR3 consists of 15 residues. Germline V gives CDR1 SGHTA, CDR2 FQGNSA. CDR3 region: CASSLLAAGNTEAFF. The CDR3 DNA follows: TGTGCCAGCAGCTTATTGGCAGCGGGGAACACTGAAGCTTTCTTT.

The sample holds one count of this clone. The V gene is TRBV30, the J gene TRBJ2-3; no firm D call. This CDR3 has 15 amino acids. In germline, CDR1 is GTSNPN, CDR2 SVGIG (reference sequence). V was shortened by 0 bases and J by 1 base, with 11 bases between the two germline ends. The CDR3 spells CAWSVSPQRTDTQYF. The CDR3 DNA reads TGTGCCTGGAGTGTGTCTCCACAACGCACAGATACGCAGTATTTT.

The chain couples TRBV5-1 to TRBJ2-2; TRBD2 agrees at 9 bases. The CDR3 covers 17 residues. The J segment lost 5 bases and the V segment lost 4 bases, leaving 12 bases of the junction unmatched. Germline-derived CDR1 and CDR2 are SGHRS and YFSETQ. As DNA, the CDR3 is TGCGCCAGCAGCCCTACCTGGGGGACTAGCCGTACCGGGGAGCTGTTTTTT. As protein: CASSPTWGTSRTGELFF.

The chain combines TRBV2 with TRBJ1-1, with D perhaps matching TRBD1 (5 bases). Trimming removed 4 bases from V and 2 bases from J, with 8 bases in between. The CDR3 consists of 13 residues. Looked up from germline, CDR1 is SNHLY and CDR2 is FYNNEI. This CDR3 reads CASSVGENTEAFF. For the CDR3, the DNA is TGTGCCAGCAGTGTAGGGGAAAACACTGAAGCTTTCTTT. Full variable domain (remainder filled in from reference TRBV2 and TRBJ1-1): EPEVTQTPSHQVTQMGQEVILRCVPISNHLYFYWYRQILGQKVEFLVSFYNNEISEKSEIFDDQFSVERPDGSNFTLKIRSTKLEDSAMYFCASSVGENTEAFFGQGTRLTVV.